This TCR beta chain was sequenced in a study of OX40 agonist ivuxolimab in advanced cancers. Study details: Administration of intravenous ivuxolimab to patients occurred every 2 weeks at 0.01 to 10 mg/kg. Findings of the study overall: It was also the case that some nonresponders had low normalized T-cell clonal expansion.

Patients with autoimmune history or systemic immunosuppression were excluded. The study sampled blood at baseline, cycle 4 day 1, and cycle 7 day 1. The data were produced by immunoSEQ multiplex PCR, yet TCRdb's version contains in-frame clones alone and is incomplete. This table has about 75,000 clones, around 90% appearing once. This clone was detected only once. What it binds is unknown. The clonotype was recovered from an adult with an advanced solid tumor such as melanoma, head and neck, liver or kidney cancer. The sample in question was CD4+ or CD8+ T cells sorted from blood, obtained in a trial of the OX40 agonist ivuxolimab.

The CDR3 region has the DNA TGTGCCAGCTCGCCGGGACAGGGTGAGATTAAACTGTTTTTT. As protein: CASSPGQGEIKLFF. The chain recombines TRBV18 with TRBJ1-4; TRBD1 agrees at 9 bases. In germline, CDR1 is KGHSH, CDR2 LQKENI. After removal of 6 bases from V and 11 bases from J, the junction contained 10 bases not matched to a gene. The CDR3 spans 14 residues. The variable domain in full, completed from reference TRBV18 and TRBJ1-4, reads NAGVMQNPRHLVRRRGQEARLRCSPMKGHSHVYWYRQLPEEGLKFMVYLQKENIIDESGMPKERFSAEFPKEGPSILRIQQVVRGDSAAYFCASSPGQGEIKLFFGSGTQLSVL.